These 8 T cell receptor beta chains were sequenced from one sample in a study of blood T cell repertoires in COVID-19. Profiled with immunoSEQ multiplex PCR; TCRdb holds only in-frame clones, not every one. Here the sample spans more than 80,000 clones, around nine tenths being singletons. Sequenced material: peripheral blood. Source of these receptors: an elderly man with acute or convalescent COVID-19.

This rearrangement joins TRBV3-1 (or the pseudogene TRBV3-2) to TRBJ2-1; 12 positions match TRBD2. Germline trimming cut 8 bases from V and 9 bases from J; bases unmatched to any gene: 5. This CDR3 is built from 13 residues. CDR1 and CDR2 (germline): LGHDT, YNNKEL (reference sequence). The CDR3 DNA reads TGTGCCAGCGCCGCTAGCGGGAGGGGTGAGCAGTTCTTC. Amino acid sequence: CASAASGRGEQFF.

As DNA, the CDR3 is TGTGCCAGCACCGCGACAGGGCGGTCCTACAATGAGCAGTTCTTC. Its protein is CASTATGRSYNEQFF. The chain joins TRBV7-2 to TRBJ2-1, with 7 bases aligning to TRBD1. Germline V lookup: CDR1 SGHTA, CDR2 FQGNSA. J lost 1 base, V lost 7 bases, and 7 bases had no gene match. This CDR3 has 15 amino acids.

J is TRBJ2-1 and V is TRBV27, with 14 bases aligning to TRBD2. J gave up 8 bases and V 5 bases, and 8 bases lay outside the gene matches. The length of the CDR3 is 16 residues. Germline CDR1 and CDR2: MNHEY and SMNVEV (reference sequence). The CDR3 DNA reads TGTGCCAGCAGTAGTCTAGGACTAGCGGGAGGTGATGAGCAGTTCTTC. Residues: CASSSLGLAGGDEQFF.

The CDR3 DNA reads as TGTGCCAGCAGGGCGGCAGAGAACACTGAAGCTTTCTTT. Its translation: CASRAAENTEAFF. This chain links TRBV6-5 with TRBJ1-1; D is unresolved. The V and J ends lost 6 bases and 1 base respectively, with 9 bases between them. The CDR3 loop spans 13 amino acids. Germline lookup yields CDR1 MNHEY and CDR2 SVGAGI.

The chain has TRBV7-8 and TRBJ1-2, with 8 bases matching TRBD1. The trim removed 6 bases at V and 7 bases at J, leaving 10 bases unmatched. This CDR3 is built from 14 residues. Germline V gives CDR1 SGHVS, CDR2 FQNEAQ. CDR3 DNA sequence: TGTGCCAGCAGTGCCTGGCAGGGGGCGGGTGGCTACACCTTC. The encoded protein is CASSAWQGAGGYTF.

The chain recombines TRBV7-2 with TRBJ2-2, with D unresolved. This CDR3 region has 16 residues. V gave up 3 bases and J gave up 2 bases, with 13 bases separating them. The V gene's germline CDR1 is SGHTA and CDR2 FQGNSA. CDR3 loop: CASSFSGPLNTGELFF. The CDR3 DNA follows: TGTGCCAGCAGCTTTTCTGGGCCCCTAAACACCGGGGAGCTGTTTTTT.

The chain recombines TRBV6-5 with TRBJ2-7; TRBD2 aligns across 13 bases. This CDR3 has 14 residues. The V segment lost 7 bases and the J segment 3 bases; nucleotides outside the gene matches: 3. Germline V gene lookup returns CDR1 MNHEY and CDR2 SVGAGI. CDR3 residues: CASKLAGGVYEQYF. In DNA form, the CDR3 reads TGTGCCAGCAAACTAGCGGGAGGGGTCTACGAGCAGTACTTC.

This chain uses TRBV7-9 with TRBJ2-2; D might be TRBD2 (6 bases). From germline, CDR1 is SEHNR and CDR2 FQNEAQ (reference sequence). The CDR3 length is 17 residues. Trimming shortened V by 2 bases and J by 2 bases, and 15 bases separated the two germline ends. The CDR3 reads CASSLRGRGVNTGELFF. The CDR3 nucleotides are TGTGCCAGCAGCTTACGGGGGAGAGGAGTAAACACCGGGGAGCTGTTTTTT.